One and the same sample provided the 25 T cell receptor beta chains below, sequenced in a study of cytotoxic CD8 clonotypes in ibrutinib-treated CLL. The assay was immunoSEQ multiplex PCR, and TCRdb's table has in-frame clones only and misses some. The profile covers about 300,000 clones, with over 55% appearing a single time and 6.3% taken by the ten largest. Sequencing used PBMCs, obtained after 36 months of ibrutinib treatment. These receptors all stem from a human donor with chronic lymphocytic leukemia.

The chain carries TRBV28 and TRBJ2-7; TRBD2 matches at 15 bases. The length of the CDR3 is 17 residues. Germline trimming cut 3 bases from V and 4 bases from J; bases unmatched to any gene: 7. Per germline, CDR1 MDHEN and CDR2 SYDVKM. CDR3 loop: CASSFPGTSGRSYEQYF. The CDR3 DNA follows: TGTGCCAGCAGTTTCCCCGGGACTAGCGGGAGGTCTTACGAGCAGTACTTC.

This chain connects TRBV10-3 to TRBJ2-7; 8 bases map to TRBD2. The CDR3 runs to 14 residues. V shed 6 bases, J shed 1 base, and the junction held 5 bases outside the gene matches. Germline V lookup: CDR1 ENHRY, CDR2 SYGVKD. The CDR3 DNA reads as TGTGCCATCAGGGGGGGGACTAGTTCCTACGAGCAGTACTTC. Translated: CAIRGGTSSYEQYF.

J is TRBJ1-1 and V is TRBV6-5, with TRBD1 as a possible D gene (5 bases). Trimming cost V 3 bases and J 11 bases, with 16 bases left between them. The CDR3 is made up of 13 amino acids. Looked up from germline, CDR1 is MNHEY and CDR2 is SVGAGI. The CDR3 sequence: CASSYNGGVLAFF. CDR3 bases: TGTGCCAGCAGTTATAACGGGGGGGTCCTGGCTTTCTTT.

The chain couples TRBV18 to TRBJ1-2; no clear D. The CDR3 is 13 residues long. The V gene's germline CDR1 is KGHSH and CDR2 LQKENI. Deletions cut 5 bases from V and 2 bases from J, with 9 bases between. The CDR3 spells CASSADPNYGYTF. CDR3 in DNA: TGTGCCAGCTCAGCCGACCCAAACTATGGCTACACCTTC.

This chain links TRBV7-3 with TRBJ2-1; D unclear. Between the trimmed V and J ends, which lost 4 bases and 0 bases, there was a span of 10 bases. This CDR3 comprises 15 residues. The germline V gene has CDR1 SGHTA and CDR2 FQGTGA. CDR3 DNA sequence: TGTGCCAGCAGCTCCCGACCAAGCTCCTACAATGAGCAGTTCTTC. Translated, it gives CASSSRPSSYNEQFF.

This chain connects TRBV6-4 to TRBJ2-6, with 10 bases lining up with TRBD1. Trimming cost V 4 bases and J 2 bases; bases outside gene matches: 2. Germline CDR1 is MRHNA and CDR2 is SNTAGT. The CDR3 contains 16 residues. In DNA, the CDR3 is TGTGCCAGCAGTGGACAGGGGGCCACTGGGGCCAACGTCCTGACTTTC. Its protein is CASSGQGATGANVLTF.

The V gene is TRBV9, the J gene TRBJ2-5; maybe TRBD2 (5 bases). Germline V CDR1 and CDR2: SGDLS, YYNGEE. The CDR3 runs to 16 residues. The V gene lost 3 bases and the J gene lost 5 bases, with 20 bases spanning the gap. Written as DNA, the CDR3 is TGTGCCAGCAGCGCAATACTAGGACCCGCCCGGGAGACCCAGTACTTC. Translating it yields CASSAILGPARETQYF.

The V and J genes are TRBV7-9 and TRBJ2-5; 9 bases fit TRBD1. The CDR3 has 15 residues. V was clipped by 5 bases and J by 5 bases; unmatched bases: 9. Germline values: CDR1 SEHNR, CDR2 FQNEAQ (reference sequence). In DNA form, the CDR3 reads TGTGCCAGCAGCCCCCAATGGACAGGGGTGGAGACCCAGTACTTC. The encoded protein is CASSPQWTGVETQYF.

This clone appeared a few times. The V and J genes are TRBV6-5 and TRBJ1-6; D is ambiguous. Germline V gene sequence: CDR1 MNHEY, CDR2 SVGAGI. Trimming removed 0 bases at V and 7 bases at J, with 13 bases between. The CDR3 sequence is 16 residues long. The CDR3 DNA is TGTGCCAGCAGTTACTCGGTCGGGATGAGGAATTCACCCCTCCACTTT. As protein: CASSYSVGMRNSPLHF.

This clone was seen more than once but under ten times. The V and J genes are TRBV27 and TRBJ2-2; D unclear. The CDR3 spans 13 residues. CDR1 is MNHEY, CDR2 SMNVEV, per germline (reference sequence). Trimming removed 9 bases from V and 3 bases from J, with 11 bases in between. CDR3 DNA sequence: TGTGCCAGTAGGGCAAGGGACACCGGGGAGCTGTTTTTT. This encodes CASRARDTGELFF.

This clone has only a few counts. The genes are TRBV19 and TRBJ1-1, with 7 bases identical to TRBD1. The length of the CDR3 is 15 residues. Losses at the gene ends were 3 bases for V and 4 bases for J; bases not matched to a gene: 8. Germline CDR1 and CDR2: LNHDA and SQIVND (reference sequence). CDR3 nucleotide sequence: TGTGCCAGTAGTATTTGGGACAGTGGTGGCACTGAAGCTTTCTTT. Protein sequence: CASSIWDSGGTEAFF. The full variable domain, its missing parts supplied by reference TRBV19 and TRBJ1-1, is DGGITQSPKYLFRKEGQNVTLSCEQNLNHDAMYWYRQDPGQGLRLIYYSQIVNDFQKGDIAEGYSVSREKKESFPLTVTSAQKNPTAFYLCASSIWDSGGTEAFFGQGTRLTVV.

This clone was picked up a small number of times. The CDR3 DNA reads TGTGCCAGCAATCCCTCCCAGGGCAGCGGGAAAGAGACCCAGTACTTC. Translation gives CASNPSQGSGKETQYF. The V and J genes are TRBV27 and TRBJ2-5, with 7 nucleotides matching TRBD2. Trimming removed 7 bases from V and 3 bases from J; junction bases left unmatched: 14. The CDR3 is made up of 16 amino acids. Per the germline V gene, CDR1 is MNHEY and CDR2 is SMNVEV (reference sequence).

The V gene is TRBV9, the J gene TRBJ2-1; TRBD2 is a possible D gene (6 bases). Germline V CDR1 and CDR2: SGDLS, YYNGEE. CDR3 length: 14 amino acids. V gave up 0 bases and J gave up 8 bases, with 12 bases separating them. CDR3 residues: CASSVGSSAHEQFF. The DNA for the CDR3 is TGTGCCAGCAGCGTAGGGTCTAGCGCACATGAGCAGTTCTTC.

This chain joins TRBV4-1 and TRBJ1-6; TRBD1 might be the D (6 bases). The ends were cut back, 1 base at V and 4 bases at J, with 11 bases in the middle. CDR1 is MGHRA, CDR2 YSYEKL, per germline. The CDR3 runs 16 residues. The CDR3 nucleotides are TGCGCCAGCAGCCAAGTGGGGGGCAGTTATAATTCACCCCTCCACTTT. Its protein product is CASSQVGGSYNSPLHF.

CDR3 bases: TGTGCCACCCTAGTTACGTACCGGGCGGGAGGCTACACCTTC. As protein: CATLVTYRAGGYTF. The rearrangement links TRBV6-5 to TRBJ1-2; no clear D. V lost 10 bases, J lost 8 bases, and 23 bases lay in between. CDR3 length: 14 amino acids. CDR1 is MNHEY and CDR2 is SVGAGI in the germline V gene.

J is TRBJ2-5 and V is TRBV2, with D perhaps TRBD2 (5 bases). CDR1 is SNHLY, CDR2 FYNNEI, per germline. The V end was cut by 2 bases, the J end by 5 bases, with 9 bases between. CDR3 length: 13 amino acids. This CDR3 is CASSENLAETQYF. In DNA form, the CDR3 reads TGTGCCAGCAGTGAAAACCTAGCCGAGACCCAGTACTTC.

Regarding this clone: Other nucleotide sequences in the sample specify the same CDR3. V gene TRBV2 combines with J gene TRBJ1-1; D is undetermined. Trimming removed 0 bases from V and 8 bases from J, with 7 bases in between. This CDR3 spans 12 amino acids. Germline V gives CDR1 SNHLY, CDR2 FYNNEI. The CDR3 bases are TGTGCCAGCAGTGAAGCGGTTACCGAAGCTTTCTTT. As protein: CASSEAVTEAFF.

This clone showed up just a few times. The V call is TRBV5-1, the J call TRBJ1-2; no firm D call. Between the trimmed V and J ends, which lost 3 bases and 7 bases, there was a span of 10 bases. The CDR3 runs to 12 residues. The germline CDR1 and CDR2 sequences are SGHRS and YFSETQ. Written as DNA, the CDR3 is TGCGCCAGCAGCTCGACAATGGGTGGCTACACCTTC. This translates into CASSSTMGGYTF.

The rearrangement uses TRBV29-1 and TRBJ2-7; D unclear. With 4 bases removed from V and 3 bases from J, the gap between germline ends came to 19 bases. This CDR3 contains 15 residues. CDR1 is SQVTM and CDR2 is ANQGSEA in the germline V gene. CDR3 nucleotides: TGCAGCGTTGTCGTCCTGCAGGAGTACTTCTACGAGCAGTACTTC. Its protein product is CSVVVLQEYFYEQYF.

This rearrangement joins TRBV15 to TRBJ2-1, with D possibly being TRBD1 (6 bases). The germline V gene has CDR1 LNHNV and CDR2 YYDKDF (reference sequence). The CDR3 runs 12 residues. The V end was cut by 9 bases, the J end by 12 bases, with 18 bases between. The CDR3 region has the DNA TGTGCCACAGGGGGTCCCACGAATAGGCAGTTCTTC. Amino acids: CATGGPTNRQFF.

This chain joins TRBV2 and TRBJ2-5, with 11 positions matching TRBD1. V lost 8 bases to trimming and J lost 5 bases; unmatched junction nucleotides: 7. Germline V lookup: CDR1 SNHLY, CDR2 FYNNEI. The CDR3 length is 14 residues. The CDR3 sequence is CASGRDRGSETQYF. CDR3 in DNA: TGTGCCAGCGGCCGGGACAGGGGGAGTGAGACCCAGTACTTC.

The chain couples TRBV15 to TRBJ1-2; 7 positions match TRBD1. Germline loops: CDR1 LNHNV, CDR2 YYDKDF (reference sequence). CDR3 length: 15 amino acids. The ends lost 3 bases at V and 4 bases at J; junction bases unmatched: 8. The CDR3 DNA reads as TGTGCCACCAGCAGCCCTAGGGGACAGACCTATGGCTACACCTTC. Encoded protein: CATSSPRGQTYGYTF.

The rearrangement links TRBV7-2 to TRBJ2-7; 8 nucleotides line up with TRBD2. V shed 5 bases and J 6 bases; nucleotides not matched to a gene: 12. There are 15 residues in the CDR3. The germline V gene encodes CDR1 SGHTA and CDR2 FQGNSA. This CDR3 reads CASSEAGRASIEQYF. In nucleotides, the CDR3 is TGTGCCAGCAGCGAAGCCGGGAGGGCCTCCATCGAGCAGTACTTC.

The rearrangement links TRBV28 to TRBJ1-2; possibly TRBD1 for D (5 bases). The CDR3 is 13 amino acids. Germline loops: CDR1 MDHEN, CDR2 SYDVKM. V lost 8 bases, J lost 4 bases, and 14 bases lay in between. The CDR3 nucleotides read TGTGCCAGCGTTAGTCCAGGGAGCTATGGCTACACCTTC. Translation gives CASVSPGSYGYTF.

This clone was counted between two and nine times. V gene TRBV9 combines with J gene TRBJ2-1; 10 nucleotides agree with TRBD1. Germline V gene data show CDR1 as SGDLS and CDR2 as YYNGEE. The V gene end was trimmed by 3 bases and the J gene end by 4 bases; junction bases not matched to a gene: 1. The CDR3 consists of 14 residues. The CDR3 coding sequence is TGTGCCAGCAGCGCGGGACAGGGGTACAATGAGCAGTTCTTC. Translated: CASSAGQGYNEQFF.